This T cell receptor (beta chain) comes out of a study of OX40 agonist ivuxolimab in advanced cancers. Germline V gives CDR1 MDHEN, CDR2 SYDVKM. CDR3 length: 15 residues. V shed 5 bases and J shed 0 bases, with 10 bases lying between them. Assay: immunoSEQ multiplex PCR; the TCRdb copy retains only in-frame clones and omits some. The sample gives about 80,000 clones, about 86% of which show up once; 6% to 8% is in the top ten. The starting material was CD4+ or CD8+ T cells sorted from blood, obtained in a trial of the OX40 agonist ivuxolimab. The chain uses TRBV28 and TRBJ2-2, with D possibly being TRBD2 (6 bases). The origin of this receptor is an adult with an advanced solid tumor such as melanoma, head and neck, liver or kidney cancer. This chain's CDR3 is CASSPRLANTGELFF. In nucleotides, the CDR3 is TGTGCCAGCAGTCCCCGACTAGCGAACACCGGGGAGCTGTTTTTT.